A single sample gave rise to the 11 T cell receptor beta chains below, sequenced in a study of T cells in Graves' hyperthyroidism and ophthalmopathy. The investigators amplified TCR beta CDR3 regions from RNA transcripts. First-round RT-PCR targeting the TCR CDR3 was performed with the HTBI primer set. Using its own MiXCR run on the multiplex PCR reads, TCRdb lists one record per CDR3 protein. Of more than 350,000 distinct CDR3 sequences detected, about 15% appear once; the ten largest clones hold approximately 19%. What was sequenced was blood. These receptor sequences come from a woman in her sixties with Graves' ophthalmopathy.

V usage is TRBV2 and J usage is TRBJ2-5, with 12 bases that match TRBD2. Trimming took 2 bases from V and 1 from J; bases not matched to a gene: 5. Germline assignment: CDR1 SNHLY and CDR2 FYNNEI. The length of the CDR3 is 17 residues. The CDR3 here is CASSERLAGGAQETQYF. CDR3 nucleotide sequence: TGTGCCAGCAGTGAAAGGCTAGCGGGAGGGGCCCAAGAGACCCAGTACTTC.

This clonotype was observed many times. The chain combines TRBV27 with TRBJ2-1, with TRBD2 matching over 10 bases. The CDR3 sequence is 16 residues long. Germline values: CDR1 MNHEY, CDR2 SMNVEV (reference sequence). Trimming cost V 5 bases and J 5 bases; bases outside gene matches: 9. The CDR3 region is CASSTLLAGSNNEQFF. In nucleotides, the CDR3 is TGTGCCAGCAGTACCTTACTAGCGGGATCTAACAATGAGCAGTTCTTC.

The V call is TRBV14, the J call TRBJ1-1; TRBD1 is a possible D gene (6 bases). The germline gives CDR1 SGHDN, CDR2 FVKESK. V was shortened by 4 bases and J by 5 bases, with 14 bases between the two germline ends. The CDR3 sequence is 14 residues long. The CDR3: CASSLLQGVTEAFF. In DNA form, the CDR3 reads TGTGCCAGCAGCCTTCTACAGGGCGTGACTGAAGCTTTCTTT.

The sample holds a few counts of this clonotype. The chain links TRBV6-1 to TRBJ1-5, with 8 nucleotides matching TRBD1. The CDR3 is 13 amino acids. With V trimmed by 11 bases and J by 2 bases, 5 bases remained unmatched. Germline CDR1 is MNHNS and CDR2 is SASEGT. CDR3 in amino acids: CASTGGGNQPQHF. CDR3 DNA: TGTGCCTCAACAGGGGGAGGCAATCAGCCCCAGCATTTT.

V and J are TRBV2 and TRBJ1-6; no firm D call. The germline V gene has CDR1 SNHLY and CDR2 FYNNEI. Trimming took 3 bases from V and 7 from J, leaving 19 bases between them. This CDR3 has 17 residues. The CDR3 coding sequence is TGTGCCAGCAGTGACGACTGGTCAGGACCGGGGAATTCACCCCTCCACTTT. It is translated as CASSDDWSGPGNSPLHF.

The chain carries TRBV28 and TRBJ1-2; D is possibly TRBD1 (5 bases). The CDR3 has 15 residues. CDR1 is MDHEN, CDR2 SYDVKM, per germline. Trimming shortened V by 2 bases and J by 4 bases, and 14 bases separated the two germline ends. Here the CDR3 reads CASSLIGDASYGYTF. As DNA, the CDR3 is TGTGCCAGCAGTTTAATTGGGGACGCCTCCTATGGCTACACCTTC.

V is TRBV9 and J is TRBJ2-3, with D tentatively TRBD2 (5 bases). Trimming removed 0 bases from V and 4 bases from J, with 12 bases in between. CDR1 is SGDLS, CDR2 YYNGEE, per germline. CDR3 size: 15 residues. CDR3 amino acids: CASSVATGSSDTQYF. In nucleotides, the CDR3 is TGTGCCAGCAGCGTAGCCACGGGAAGTTCAGATACGCAGTATTTT.

This clonotype was observed a few times. V gene TRBV24-1 combines with J gene TRBJ2-3; TRBD2 aligns across 9 bases. The V segment lost 4 bases and the J segment 4 bases; nucleotides outside the gene matches: 5. Germline V gene sequence: CDR1 KGHDR, CDR2 SFDVKD. The CDR3 runs 15 residues. The CDR3: CATSDGGRAADTQYF. CDR3 sequence (DNA): TGTGCCACCAGTGACGGCGGGAGGGCGGCAGATACGCAGTATTTT.

The J gene is TRBJ2-2, the V gene TRBV5-1; D remains ambiguous. The germline CDR1 and CDR2 sequences are SGHRS and YFSETQ. The V and J ends lost 0 bases and 3 bases respectively, with 6 bases between them. This CDR3 comprises 14 residues. CDR3 residues: CASSLGTYTGELFF. CDR3 in DNA: TGCGCCAGCAGCTTGGGAACATACACCGGGGAGCTGTTTTTT. Using reference TRBV5-1 and TRBJ2-2 for the parts outside the CDR3, the full variable domain is KAGVTQTPRYLIKTRGQQVTLSCSPISGHRSVSWYQQTPGQGLQFLFEYFSETQRNKGNFPGRFSGRQFSNSRSEMNVSTLELGDSALYLCASSLGTYTGELFFGEGSRLTVL.

This clonotype was observed at least ten times. The rearrangement uses TRBV6-1 and TRBJ1-2, with 9 bases lining up with TRBD1. The CDR3 length is 16 residues. Trimming removed 6 bases from V and 8 bases from J; junction bases left unmatched: 16. From germline, CDR1 is MNHNS and CDR2 SASEGT. The CDR3 region has the DNA TGTGCCAGCAGCCTACAGGGGGCGCTTAGCGACGGAGGCTACACCTTC. Translating gives CASSLQGALSDGGYTF.

This clonotype was recorded many times. The V gene is TRBV18, the J gene TRBJ2-1; D call uncertain. The CDR3 sequence is 15 residues long. Germline-derived CDR1 and CDR2 are KGHSH and LQKENI. V dropped 0 bases and J dropped 5 bases, with 11 bases sitting between them. DNA of the CDR3: TGTGCCAGCTCACCACCGCTTAGGCCTAACAATGAGCAGTTCTTC. Translated: CASSPPLRPNNEQFF.